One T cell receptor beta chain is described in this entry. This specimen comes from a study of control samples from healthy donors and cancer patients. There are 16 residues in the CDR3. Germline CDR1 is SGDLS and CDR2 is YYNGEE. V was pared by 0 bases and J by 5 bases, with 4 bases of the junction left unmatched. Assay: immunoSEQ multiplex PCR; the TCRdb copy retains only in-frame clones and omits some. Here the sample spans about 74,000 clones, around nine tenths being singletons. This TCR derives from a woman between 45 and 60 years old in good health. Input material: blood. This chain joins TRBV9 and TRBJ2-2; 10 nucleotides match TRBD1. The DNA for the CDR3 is TGTGCCAGCAGCGTAGGAGGGACAGGGGTAACCGGGGAGCTGTTTTTT. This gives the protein CASSVGGTGVTGELFF.